A selection of T cell receptor beta chains follows, all from one sample in a study of blood T cell repertoires in COVID-19. Here immunoSEQ multiplex PCR was the method, and the copy in TCRdb shows in-frame clones only, minus some. The data hold about 180,000 clones, with roughly 84% observed a single time. The sample consisted of PBMCs or T cells enriched from blood (not recorded which). All receptors come from a man aged 55 to 69 who had recovered from COVID-19. Both conserved end residues are part of each CDR3. The D gene is left open where the match is weak. The size of a clone is reported for some rows only, either as once, few or many, or as a class for expanded clones.

d_gene: TRBD1; abundance: -; j_gene: TRBJ1-3; v_gene: TRBV6-5; CDR3aa: CASSVGGEGNTIYF; CDR3nt: TGTGCCAGCAGCGTAGGGGGCGAAGGAAACACCATATATTTT
d_gene: TRBD2; abundance: -; j_gene: TRBJ2-2; v_gene: TRBV6-4; CDR3aa: CASSWTSGSSVGELFF; CDR3nt: TGTGCCAGCAGCTGGACTAGCGGGAGTTCTGTCGGGGAGCTGTTTTTT
d_gene: TRBD1; abundance: -; j_gene: TRBJ1-6; v_gene: TRBV5-4; CDR3aa: CASSLATGGAYNSPLHF; CDR3nt: TGTGCCAGCAGCTTGGCGACAGGGGGCGCTTATAATTCACCCCTCCACTTT
d_gene: -; abundance: -; j_gene: TRBJ1-1; v_gene: TRBV9; CDR3aa: CASSVEGDRTEAFF; CDR3nt: TGTGCCAGCAGCGTAGAGGGGGATCGGACTGAAGCTTTCTTT
d_gene: TRBD2; abundance: -; j_gene: TRBJ2-5; v_gene: TRBV4-2; CDR3aa: CASSHDGTSGGQETQYF; CDR3nt: TGTGCCAGCAGCCATGACGGGACTAGCGGGGGCCAAGAGACCCAGTACTTC
d_gene: -; abundance: -; j_gene: TRBJ1-4; v_gene: TRBV10-3; CDR3aa: CAISEAGGDEKLFF; CDR3nt: TGTGCCATCAGTGAAGCTGGGGGCGATGAAAAACTGTTTTTT
d_gene: -; abundance: once; j_gene: TRBJ1-1; v_gene: TRBV27; CDR3aa: CASSFLSRTEAFF; CDR3nt: TGTGCCAGCAGTTTCTTGAGCCGTACTGAAGCTTTCTTT
d_gene: -; abundance: -; j_gene: TRBJ2-3; v_gene: TRBV5-4; CDR3aa: CASSLVSYTDTQYF; CDR3nt: TGTGCCAGCAGCTTGGTCTCCTACACAGATACGCAGTATTTT
d_gene: TRBD1; abundance: -; j_gene: TRBJ1-2; v_gene: TRBV12-5; CDR3aa: CASGLVGGQGIPNTNYGYTF; CDR3nt: TGTGCTAGTGGTTTGGTAGGCGGACAGGGGATTCCGAACACTAACTATGGCTACACCTTC
d_gene: TRBD1; abundance: -; j_gene: TRBJ2-3; v_gene: TRBV7-8; CDR3aa: CASSLRDRGISTDTQYF; CDR3nt: TGTGCCAGCAGCCTAAGGGACAGGGGCATCAGCACAGATACGCAGTATTTT
d_gene: TRBD2; abundance: -; j_gene: TRBJ2-2; v_gene: TRBV7-3; CDR3aa: CASSRTSGGAGGELFF; CDR3nt: TGTGCCAGCAGCCGGACTAGCGGGGGGGCCGGCGGGGAGCTGTTTTTT
d_gene: TRBD1; abundance: -; j_gene: TRBJ1-1; v_gene: TRBV28; CDR3aa: CASRLRQGNTEAFF; CDR3nt: TGTGCCAGCAGATTAAGACAGGGGAACACTGAAGCTTTCTTT
d_gene: TRBD2; abundance: -; j_gene: TRBJ2-1; v_gene: TRBV3-1/TRBV3-2; CDR3aa: CASSRYTLAGDEQFF; CDR3nt: TGTGCCAGCAGCCGCTACACGCTAGCGGGAGATGAGCAGTTCTTC
d_gene: -; abundance: -; j_gene: TRBJ2-7; v_gene: TRBV2; CDR3aa: CASSERHQVAEQYF; CDR3nt: TGTGCCAGCAGTGAACGGCACCAGGTTGCCGAGCAGTACTTC
d_gene: TRBD1; abundance: -; j_gene: TRBJ2-1; v_gene: TRBV14; CDR3aa: CASSATGGSYNEQFF; CDR3nt: TGTGCCAGCAGCGCCACAGGGGGCAGCTACAATGAGCAGTTCTTC
d_gene: -; abundance: few; j_gene: TRBJ2-7; v_gene: TRBV6-1; CDR3aa: CASSAASPRVPSYEQYF; CDR3nt: TGTGCCAGCAGTGCCGCGAGCCCCAGGGTACCCTCCTACGAGCAGTACTTC
d_gene: -; abundance: once; j_gene: TRBJ1-5; v_gene: TRBV12-3/TRBV12-4; CDR3aa: CASSLTNNQPQHF; CDR3nt: TGTGCCAGCAGTTTGACTAACAATCAGCCCCAGCATTTT
d_gene: -; abundance: -; j_gene: TRBJ2-5; v_gene: TRBV5-4; CDR3aa: CASSSPGTSLQETQYF; CDR3nt: TGTGCCAGCAGCTCACCCGGGACTTCTCTACAAGAGACCCAGTACTTC
d_gene: -; abundance: -; j_gene: TRBJ1-4; v_gene: TRBV12-3/TRBV12-4; CDR3aa: CATSAGAGEKLFF; CDR3nt: TGTGCCACCTCGGCAGGGGCGGGCGAAAAACTGTTTTTT
d_gene: TRBD1; abundance: -; j_gene: TRBJ1-5; v_gene: TRBV15; CDR3aa: CATSTPTGSGQPQHF; CDR3nt: TGTGCCACCAGCACACCGACAGGGAGCGGTCAGCCCCAGCATTTT
d_gene: TRBD2; abundance: -; j_gene: TRBJ2-5; v_gene: TRBV28; CDR3aa: CASSLGTTRETQYF; CDR3nt: TGTGCCAGCAGTTTGGGGACTACGCGGGAGACCCAGTACTTC
d_gene: -; abundance: few; j_gene: TRBJ1-4; v_gene: TRBV13; CDR3aa: CASSSVGANEKLFF; CDR3nt: TGTGCCAGCAGCTCCGTAGGGGCTAATGAAAAACTGTTTTTT
d_gene: -; abundance: once; j_gene: TRBJ1-3; v_gene: TRBV5-4; CDR3aa: CASSLAGFGNTIYF; CDR3nt: TGTGCCAGCAGCTTGGCGGGATTTGGAAACACCATATATTTT
d_gene: TRBD1; abundance: -; j_gene: TRBJ2-1; v_gene: TRBV7-3; CDR3aa: CASGQGVGEQFF; CDR3nt: TGTGCCAGTGGACAGGGGGTGGGTGAGCAGTTCTTC
d_gene: -; abundance: -; j_gene: TRBJ1-2; v_gene: TRBV5-4; CDR3aa: CASSPDQRGGYTF; CDR3nt: TGTGCCAGCAGCCCGGACCAAAGGGGTGGCTACACCTTC